This T cell receptor beta chain was observed in a study of regulatory T cells in long-lasting Graves disease. Study outcomes and limitations: Favored gene segments in persistent disease were TRBV28, TRBJ1-2 and TRBJ2-5.

A word on this clonotype: Its matching antigen is unknown.

Per germline, CDR1 DFQATT and CDR2 SNEGSKA (reference sequence). V was clipped by 3 bases and J by 2 bases; unmatched bases: 10. This CDR3 region has 16 residues. The time point denotes: newly diagnosed GD, antithyroid drugs for less than 3 months. Scientists built the TCR library using RNA that was extracted from PBMCs. CDR3-region Arm-PCR and iRepertoire HTBI primers produced the TCR beta libraries. TCRdb re-called the multiplex PCR reads through MiXCR, storing one row per CDR3 protein. The sample carries 350,000 to 500,000 distinct CDR3 sequences, about 14% recorded once. This sample also appeared in a second study, on T cells in Graves' hyperthyroidism and ophthalmopathy. That study adds: Absence of ophthalmopathy progression within 18 months defined stable Graves' hyperthyroidism. An initial round of RT-PCR targeting the TCR CDR3 relied on the HTBI primer set.

The TCR sequence derives from a woman aged 45-59 years with Graves disease. The sample here was peripheral blood mononuclear cells (PBMCs), taken at new diagnosis, from a patient treated with antithyroid drugs. The V and J genes are TRBV20-1 and TRBJ2-7; 10 bases match TRBD2. In DNA, the CDR3 is TGCAGTGCTAGTACTAGCGGGGTCGGATGGGCCTACGAGCAGTACTTC. This translates into CSASTSGVGWAYEQYF.